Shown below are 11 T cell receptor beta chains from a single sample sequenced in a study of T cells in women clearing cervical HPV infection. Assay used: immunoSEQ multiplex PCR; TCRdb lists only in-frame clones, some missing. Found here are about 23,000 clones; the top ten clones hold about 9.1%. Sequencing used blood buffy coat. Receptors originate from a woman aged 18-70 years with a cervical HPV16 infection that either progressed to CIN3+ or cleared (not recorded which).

CDR3 amino acids: CASSLGGDTQYF. The sequenced part of the CDR3 DNA is TGTGCCAGCAGCTTGGGAGGGGATACG. The chain employs TRBV5-6 and TRBJ2-3; D perhaps matches TRBD2 (5 bases). The read falls 3 residues short of the CDR3 end, and the missing part is taken from the germline J gene. This CDR3 region has 12 residues. V was pared by 0 bases and J by 6 bases, with 5 bases between. CDR1 is SGHDT, CDR2 YYEEEE, per germline. The variable domain in full, completed from reference TRBV5-6 and TRBJ2-3, reads DAGVTQSPTHLIKTRGQQVTLRCSPKSGHDTVSWYQQALGQGPQFIFQYYEEEERQRGNFPDRFSGHQFPNYSSELNVNALLLGDSALYLCASSLGGDTQYFGPGTRLTVL.

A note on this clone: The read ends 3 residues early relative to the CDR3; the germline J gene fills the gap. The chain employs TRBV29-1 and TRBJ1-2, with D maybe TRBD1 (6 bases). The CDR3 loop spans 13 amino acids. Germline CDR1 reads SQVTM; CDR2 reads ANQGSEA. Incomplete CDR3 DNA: TGCAGCGTTAACAGGGTCTCCTACAATGAC. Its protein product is CSVNRVSYND. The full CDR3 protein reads CSVNRVSYNDYTF.

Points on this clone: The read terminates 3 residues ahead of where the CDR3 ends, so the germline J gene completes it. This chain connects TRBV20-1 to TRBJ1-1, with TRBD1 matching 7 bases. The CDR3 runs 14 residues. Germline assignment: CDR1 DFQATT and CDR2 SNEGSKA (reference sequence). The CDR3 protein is CSARDSIGGVLAFF. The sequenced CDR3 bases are TGCAGTGCTAGAGACTCAATAGGGGGCGTTCTG.

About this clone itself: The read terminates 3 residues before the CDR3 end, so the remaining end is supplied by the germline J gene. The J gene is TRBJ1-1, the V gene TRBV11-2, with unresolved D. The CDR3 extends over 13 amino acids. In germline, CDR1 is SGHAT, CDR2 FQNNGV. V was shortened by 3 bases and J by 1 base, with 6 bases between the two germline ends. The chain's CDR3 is CASSFLRNTEAFF. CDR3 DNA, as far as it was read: TGTGCCAGCAGCTTTTTGCGGAACACTGAA.

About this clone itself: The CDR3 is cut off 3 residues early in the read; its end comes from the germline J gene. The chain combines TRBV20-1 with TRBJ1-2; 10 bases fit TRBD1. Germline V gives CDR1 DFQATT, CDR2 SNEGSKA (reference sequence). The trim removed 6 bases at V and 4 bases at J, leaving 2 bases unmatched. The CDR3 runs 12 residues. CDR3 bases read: TGCAGTGCCGGGACAGGGGTCTATGGC. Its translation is CSAGTGVYG. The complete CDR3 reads CSAGTGVYGYTF.

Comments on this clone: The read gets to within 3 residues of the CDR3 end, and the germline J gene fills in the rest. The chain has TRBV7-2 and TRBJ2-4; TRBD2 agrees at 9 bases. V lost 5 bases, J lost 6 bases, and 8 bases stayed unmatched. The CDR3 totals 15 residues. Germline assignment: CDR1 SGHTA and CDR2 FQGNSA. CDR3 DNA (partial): TGTGCCAGCAGCGTCATAGCGGGGGACGGAAACATT. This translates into CASSVIAGDGNI. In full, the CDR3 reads CASSVIAGDGNIQYF.

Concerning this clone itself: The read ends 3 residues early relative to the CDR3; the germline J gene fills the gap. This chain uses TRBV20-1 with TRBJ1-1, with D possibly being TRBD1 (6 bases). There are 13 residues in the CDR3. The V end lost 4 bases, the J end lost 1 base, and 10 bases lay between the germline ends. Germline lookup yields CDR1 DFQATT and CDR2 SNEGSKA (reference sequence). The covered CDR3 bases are TGCAGTGCTACAACGACAGGGAACACTGAA. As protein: CSATTTGNTE. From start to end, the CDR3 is CSATTTGNTEAFF.

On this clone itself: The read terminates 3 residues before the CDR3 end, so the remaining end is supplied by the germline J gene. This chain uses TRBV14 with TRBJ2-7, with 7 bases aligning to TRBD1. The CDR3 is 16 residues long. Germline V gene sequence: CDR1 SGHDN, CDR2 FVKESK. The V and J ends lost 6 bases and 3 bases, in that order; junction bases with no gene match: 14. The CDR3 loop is CASSFTPGQNIYEQYF. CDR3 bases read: TGTGCCAGCAGTTTCACCCCGGGACAGAATATCTACGAG.

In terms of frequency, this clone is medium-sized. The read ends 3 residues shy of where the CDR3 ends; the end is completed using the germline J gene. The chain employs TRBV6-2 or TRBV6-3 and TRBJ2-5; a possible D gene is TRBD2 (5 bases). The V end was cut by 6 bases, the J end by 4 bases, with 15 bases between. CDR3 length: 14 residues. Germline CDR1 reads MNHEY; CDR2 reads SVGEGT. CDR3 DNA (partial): TGTGCCAGCAGCTACCCCCTAGCTGGAGAGACC. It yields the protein CASSYPLAGET. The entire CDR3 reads CASSYPLAGETQYF.

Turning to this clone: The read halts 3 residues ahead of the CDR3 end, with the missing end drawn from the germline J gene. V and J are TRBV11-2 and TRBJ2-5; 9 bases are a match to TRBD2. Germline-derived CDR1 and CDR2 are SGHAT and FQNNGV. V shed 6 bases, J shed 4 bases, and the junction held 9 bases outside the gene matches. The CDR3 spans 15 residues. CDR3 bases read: TGTGCCAGCAGGATTCGCGGGAGGGTATCAGAGACC. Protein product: CASRIRGRVSET. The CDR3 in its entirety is CASRIRGRVSETQYF. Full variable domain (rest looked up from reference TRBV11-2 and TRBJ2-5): EAGVAQSPRYKIIEKRQSVAFWCNPISGHATLYWYQQILGQGPKLLIQFQNNGVVDDSQLPKDRFSAERLKGVDSTLKIQPAKLEDSAVYLCASRIRGRVSETQYFGPGTRLLVL.

The CDR3 region is CASSGTGQPFQETQYF. CDR3 bases read: TGTGCCAGCAGCGGGACGGGACAACCGTTCCAAGAGACC. The chain joins TRBV9 to TRBJ2-5, with D perhaps TRBD1 (6 bases). The read stops 3 residues short of the end of the CDR3; the missing end is completed from the germline J gene. The CDR3 extends over 16 amino acids. V was cut by 3 bases and J by 1 base, with 16 bases left in between. From germline, CDR1 is SGDLS and CDR2 YYNGEE.